A single sample gave rise to the 25 T cell receptor beta chains below, sequenced in a study of somatic mutations in cytotoxic T cells in rheumatoid arthritis. Repertoires were generated with immunoSEQ multiplex PCR, while TCRdb's copy carries only in-frame clones and drops some. Here the sample spans around 15,000 clones, 82% being singletons. Sequencing was performed on CD8+ T cells sorted from blood. Receptors were obtained from an adult with rheumatoid arthritis.

V gene TRBV27 combines with J gene TRBJ2-1; weak D call: TRBD2 (5 bases). Germline CDR1 reads MNHEY; CDR2 reads SMNVEV (reference sequence). CDR3 length: 19 residues. V was cut by 3 bases and J by 6 bases, with 27 bases left in between. In nucleotides, the CDR3 is TGTGCCAGCAGTTTGACGGCACCGGGCATCGGACTGGTCGGCAATGAGCAGTTCTTC. Amino acid sequence: CASSLTAPGIGLVGNEQFF.

The rearrangement links TRBV7-9 to TRBJ2-7, with 7 bases lining up with TRBD1. The CDR3 runs to 16 residues. J was trimmed by 1 base and V by 1 base; bases with no gene match: 7. Germline assignment: CDR1 SEHNR and CDR2 FQNEAQ (reference sequence). This CDR3 is CASSLGRTGPSYEQYF. The CDR3 region has the DNA TGTGCCAGCAGCTTAGGCAGGACAGGACCTTCCTACGAGCAGTACTTC.

This chain uses TRBV4-1 with TRBJ2-7; D is ambiguous. The CDR3 contains 13 residues. The V gene's germline CDR1 is MGHRA and CDR2 YSYEKL. V shed 3 bases and J shed 3 bases, with 9 bases lying between them. This chain's CDR3 is CASSHAADYEQYF. In nucleotides, the CDR3 is TGCGCCAGCAGCCATGCTGCCGACTACGAGCAGTACTTC.

V usage is TRBV30 and J usage is TRBJ1-1; 7 bases line up with TRBD1. The CDR3 runs to 15 residues. V was clipped by 3 bases and J by 0 bases; unmatched bases: 7. Germline V lookup: CDR1 GTSNPN, CDR2 SVGIG (reference sequence). The CDR3 nucleotides are TGTGCCTGGAGAGTAAGGACAGGCATGAACACTGAAGCTTTCTTT. As protein: CAWRVRTGMNTEAFF. Full variable domain (outside the CDR3, taken from reference TRBV30 and TRBJ1-1): SQTIHQWPATLVQPVGSPLSLECTVEGTSNPNLYWYRQAAGRGLQLLFYSVGIGQISSEVPQNLSASRPQDRQFILSSKKLLLSDSGFYLCAWRVRTGMNTEAFFGQGTRLTVV.

This chain connects TRBV2 to TRBJ1-2, with D uncertain. CDR1 SNHLY and CDR2 FYNNEI come from the germline V gene. The CDR3 is 14 amino acids. The V end was cut by 5 bases, the J end by 5 bases, with 15 bases between. Written as DNA, the CDR3 is TGTGCCAGCAGTATTACTATGGATCCATATGGCTACACCTTC. Protein product: CASSITMDPYGYTF.

This clone was seen a few times. The chain combines TRBV9 with TRBJ2-3; no reliable D call. CDR1 and CDR2 from the germline V gene are SGDLS and YYNGEE. V lost 3 bases, J lost 2 bases, and 10 bases lay in between. CDR3 length equals 14 residues. The CDR3 protein is CASSGEHTTDTQYF. CDR3 sequence (DNA): TGTGCCAGCAGCGGAGAACATACCACAGATACGCAGTATTTT. The variable domain in full, completed from reference TRBV9 and TRBJ2-3, reads DSGVTQTPKHLITATGQRVTLRCSPRSGDLSVYWYQQSLDQGLQFLIQYYNGEERAKGNILERFSAQQFPDLHSELNLSSLELGDSALYFCASSGEHTTDTQYFGPGTRLTVL.

The V gene is TRBV7-9, the J gene TRBJ2-2; no clear D. Germline CDR1 and CDR2: SEHNR and FQNEAQ (reference sequence). V lost 2 bases to trimming and J lost 5 bases, with 0 bases between them. The CDR3 sequence is 11 residues long. The CDR3 sequence: CASSLTGELFF. CDR3 nucleotides: TGTGCCAGCAGCTTAACCGGGGAGCTGTTTTTT.

V usage is TRBV9 and J usage is TRBJ2-1; D unclear. The CDR3 runs to 14 residues. V dropped 3 bases and J dropped 2 bases, with 9 bases sitting between them. Germline assignment: CDR1 SGDLS and CDR2 YYNGEE. The CDR3: CASSEYSTYNEQFF. CDR3 bases: TGTGCCAGCAGCGAATACAGCACCTACAATGAGCAGTTCTTC.

The chain employs TRBV11-2 and TRBJ2-3, with 8 bases matching TRBD2. The CDR3 has 16 amino acids. V shed 4 bases, J shed 10 bases, and the junction held 16 bases outside the gene matches. Germline V gene data show CDR1 as SGHAT and CDR2 as FQNNGV. The CDR3, as DNA: TGTGCCAGCAGCTCGATCCCTCTAGCGGGTACGCGGGCGCAGTATTTT. Its protein is CASSSIPLAGTRAQYF.

V is TRBV4-1 and J is TRBJ1-1; no definite D call. CDR3 length equals 16 residues. Trimming left V 0 bases short and J 1 base short, with 12 bases between. Germline V gives CDR1 MGHRA, CDR2 YSYEKL. This CDR3 is CASSQEAGVWNTEAFF. CDR3 in DNA: TGCGCCAGCAGCCAAGAGGCCGGGGTATGGAACACTGAAGCTTTCTTT.

This chain connects TRBV30 to TRBJ1-2, with D uncertain. CDR1 and CDR2 from the germline V gene are GTSNPN and SVGIG (reference sequence). The CDR3 spans 12 residues. The V end lost 2 bases, the J end lost 4 bases, and 8 bases lay between the germline ends. CDR3 DNA: TGTGCCTGGAGTACAGAGAGCTATGGCTACACCTTC. Protein product: CAWSTESYGYTF.

This clone showed up just a few times. The chain combines TRBV19 with TRBJ1-1, with no clear D. The V gene lost 1 base and the J gene lost 11 bases, with 11 bases spanning the gap. CDR1 is LNHDA, CDR2 SQIVND, per germline (reference sequence). The CDR3 sequence is 12 residues long. Here the CDR3 reads CASSIGRVGAFF. In nucleotides, the CDR3 is TGTGCCAGTAGTATAGGGCGTGTCGGGGCTTTCTTT. The whole variable domain, filled in from reference TRBV19 and TRBJ1-1, reads DGGITQSPKYLFRKEGQNVTLSCEQNLNHDAMYWYRQDPGQGLRLIYYSQIVNDFQKGDIAEGYSVSREKKESFPLTVTSAQKNPTAFYLCASSIGRVGAFFGQGTRLTVV.

V usage is TRBV7-9 and J usage is TRBJ2-5; 8 nucleotides agree with TRBD1. V dropped 6 bases and J dropped 5; count of bases not matched to a gene: 2. The CDR3 has 12 amino acids. The germline gives CDR1 SEHNR, CDR2 FQNEAQ (reference sequence). The CDR3 DNA reads as TGTGCCAGCAGACGACAGGGGGAGACCCAGTACTTC. As protein: CASRRQGETQYF.

The rearrangement links TRBV7-9 to TRBJ2-6; 7 bases fit TRBD1. Trimming cost V 5 bases and J 1 base; bases outside gene matches: 8. The CDR3 spans 17 residues. CDR1 is SEHNR and CDR2 is FQNEAQ in the germline V gene (reference sequence). Here the CDR3 reads CASSLGGTKSGANVLTF. CDR3 nucleotides: TGTGCCAGCAGCCTAGGGGGCACGAAGTCTGGGGCCAACGTCCTGACTTTC.

The genes are TRBV30 and TRBJ2-2, with D perhaps matching TRBD1 (5 bases). Trimming removed 1 base at V and 0 bases at J, with 6 bases between. Germline lookup yields CDR1 GTSNPN and CDR2 SVGIG (reference sequence). The CDR3 has 14 amino acids. The CDR3 sequence is CAWSEGANTGELFF. The CDR3 DNA sequence: TGTGCCTGGAGTGAAGGGGCGAACACCGGGGAGCTGTTTTTT.

The table lists this clone with a few counts. The rearrangement joins TRBV27 to TRBJ1-3; D ambiguous. The germline CDR1 and CDR2 sequences are MNHEY and SMNVEV (reference sequence). The CDR3 runs to 13 residues. V was trimmed by 2 bases and J by 3 bases, leaving 5 bases between them. CDR3 sequence: CASSLSYGNTIYF. The DNA for the CDR3 is TGTGCCAGCAGTTTAAGCTATGGAAACACCATATATTTT.

The chain recombines TRBV13 with TRBJ2-5, with TRBD1 matching over 9 bases. Germline V gene data show CDR1 as PRHDT and CDR2 as FYEKMQ (reference sequence). The CDR3 has 15 amino acids. V lost 4 bases, J lost 5 bases, and 8 bases stayed unmatched. CDR3: CASSSFDRGEETQYF. CDR3 nucleotides: TGTGCCAGCAGCTCCTTCGACAGGGGGGAGGAGACCCAGTACTTC.

This sequence joins TRBV25-1 and TRBJ2-4, with D unresolved. The CDR3 is 14 amino acids. Germline V gene data show CDR1 as MGHDK and CDR2 as SYGVNS. V was pared by 7 bases and J by 0 bases, with 10 bases between. Written as DNA, the CDR3 is TGTGCCAGCAACGGGCATGAAGCCAAAAACATTCAGTACTTC. Its translation: CASNGHEAKNIQYF.

This clone has only one observation. This chain joins TRBV5-6 and TRBJ2-1; D could derive from TRBD1 or TRBD2 (5 bases each). V lost 2 bases and J lost 5, with 11 bases in between. Germline V gene data show CDR1 as SGHDT and CDR2 as YYEEEE. The CDR3 extends over 14 amino acids. The CDR3 sequence: CASSFGGRDNEQFF. In nucleotides, the CDR3 is TGTGCCAGCAGCTTTGGGGGTAGGGACAATGAGCAGTTCTTC.

This chain uses TRBV29-1 with TRBJ2-7; 10 nucleotides match TRBD2. The germline gives CDR1 SQVTM, CDR2 ANQGSEA. The length of the CDR3 is 13 residues. Trimming removed 5 bases from V and 7 bases from J; junction bases left unmatched: 8. The CDR3 DNA reads TGCAGCGTTCAGCGGGAGGGCCGGCTGGAGCAGTACTTC. Its translation: CSVQREGRLEQYF.

The chain employs TRBV5-4 and TRBJ1-2; maybe TRBD1 (6 bases). CDR1 is SGHNT, CDR2 YYREEE, per germline (reference sequence). V gave up 4 bases and J gave up 6 bases, with 16 bases separating them. The CDR3 is made up of 14 amino acids. Written as DNA, the CDR3 is TGTGCCAGCAGCGTTGCCGGAGGGGGAGATGGCTACACCTTC. It is translated as CASSVAGGGDGYTF.

This clone was found a few times. The CDR3 reads CASSDYRQGNEQFF. The CDR3 DNA is TGTGCCAGCAGTGATTACCGCCAGGGGAACGAGCAGTTCTTC. The rearrangement uses TRBV27 and TRBJ2-1, with D tentatively TRBD1 (6 bases). The V gene's germline CDR1 is MNHEY and CDR2 SMNVEV (reference sequence). The CDR3 is 14 amino acids. V was pared by 5 bases and J by 10 bases, with 18 bases between.

The gene calls are TRBV27 and TRBJ2-3; the D is unclear. Germline CDR1 reads MNHEY; CDR2 reads SMNVEV (reference sequence). With 6 bases removed from V and 5 bases from J, the gap between germline ends came to 12 bases. This CDR3 is 13 amino acids long. This chain's CDR3 is CASRTPLEDTQYF. The CDR3 DNA follows: TGTGCCAGCAGGACCCCTCTCGAAGATACGCAGTATTTT.

This clone was found once. This chain joins TRBV29-1 and TRBJ2-7, with D tentatively TRBD1 (7 bases). The CDR3 runs to 13 residues. V was clipped by 6 bases and J by 6 bases, with 18 bases between them. Germline CDR1 reads SQVTM; CDR2 reads ANQGSEA. The CDR3 DNA follows: TGCAGCGTGTGGCAGGGGGGAACACCCGAGCAGTACTTC. Translating gives CSVWQGGTPEQYF.

V gene TRBV5-1 combines with J gene TRBJ1-2; maybe TRBD1 (6 bases). This CDR3 comprises 14 residues. Trimming cost V 3 bases and J 7 bases, with 16 bases left between them. Per the germline V gene, CDR1 is SGHRS and CDR2 is YFSETQ. CDR3 coding DNA: TGCGCCAGCAGCTCTAACATGGGGGCGGGTGGCTACACCTTC. Translating gives CASSSNMGAGGYTF.